This passage covers 17 T cell receptor beta chains from one sample sequenced in a study of shared clonotypes between healthy human individuals. Method: immunoSEQ multiplex PCR; TCRdb's copy keeps in-frame clones and lacks some. The sample has around 620,000 clones; around 95% are singletons. Terminally differentiated effector memory CD45RA+ cells were excluded from the naive CD8 cells, which were CD45RO-negative and positively selected for CCR7. Sequenced: naive CD8+ T cells sorted from blood. The receptor source for this set is a young woman in good health.

The chain links TRBV7-9 to TRBJ2-7, with 10 bases aligning to TRBD1. Germline V gene sequence: CDR1 SEHNR, CDR2 FQNEAQ (reference sequence). The trim removed 2 bases at V and 4 bases at J, leaving 8 bases unmatched. This CDR3 has 16 amino acids. CDR3 sequence reads: CASSLPSGQGYYEQYF. DNA of the CDR3: TGTGCCAGCAGCTTACCCTCGGGACAGGGGTATTACGAGCAGTACTTC.

This chain uses TRBV9 with TRBJ1-2; D is undetermined. CDR3 length equals 14 residues. CDR1 is SGDLS and CDR2 is YYNGEE in the germline V gene. With 0 bases removed from V and 3 bases from J, the gap between germline ends came to 9 bases. For the CDR3, the DNA is TGTGCCAGCAGCGTAGAGGACGGAGACTATGGCTACACCTTC. Residues: CASSVEDGDYGYTF.

The rearrangement joins TRBV5-6 to TRBJ1-2, with D perhaps matching TRBD1 (5 bases). The V gene's germline CDR1 is SGHDT and CDR2 YYEEEE. The V gene lost 5 bases and the J gene lost 10 bases, with 21 bases spanning the gap. CDR3 size: 14 residues. The CDR3 DNA reads TGTGCCAGCAGATCCCTTCGGGGGGTATTTGACTACACCTTC. Translating gives CASRSLRGVFDYTF.

Comments on this clone: A junction boundary mismatches the germline segment, possibly from a read error. Other nucleotide sequences from this sample produce the same CDR3. This sequence joins TRBV29-1 and TRBJ1-1; no clear D gene. The germline CDR1 and CDR2 sequences are SQVTM and ANQGSEA. The CDR3 is made up of 14 amino acids. The CDR3 DNA is TGCAGCGTTGAAGAATCTGGTACCAACACTGAGGCTTTCTTT. This codes for CSVEESGTNTEAFF.

V and J are TRBV6-5 and TRBJ2-2, with TRBD2 matching 10 bases. The germline V gene has CDR1 MNHEY and CDR2 SVGAGI. With V trimmed by 6 bases and J by 5 bases, 6 bases remained unmatched. The CDR3 covers 15 residues. The CDR3 spells CASSPSGSGTGELFF. In nucleotides, the CDR3 is TGTGCCAGCAGCCCTAGCGGGAGTGGAACCGGGGAGCTGTTTTTT.

J is TRBJ2-5 and V is TRBV6-5; D could derive from TRBD1 or TRBD2 (5 bases each). Germline-derived CDR1 and CDR2 are MNHEY and SVGAGI. The V end lost 5 bases, the J end lost 10 bases, and 11 bases lay between the germline ends. The CDR3 extends over 11 amino acids. The chain's CDR3 is CASSQLGDQYF. CDR3 in DNA: TGTGCCAGCAGTCAACTAGGGGACCAGTACTTC.

Notes on this clone: Different DNA sequences within this sample yield the same CDR3. The chain has TRBV5-1 and TRBJ1-2; D gene unclear. CDR1 is SGHRS, CDR2 YFSETQ, per germline. Deletions cut 0 bases from V and 2 bases from J, with 8 bases between. CDR3 size: 14 residues. Here the CDR3 reads CASSLDGSNYGYTF. DNA for the CDR3: TGCGCCAGCAGCTTGGACGGCAGCAACTATGGCTACACCTTC.

The rearrangement links TRBV19 to TRBJ1-5; D is ambiguous. This CDR3 region has 14 residues. V was clipped by 3 bases and J by 3 bases, with 9 bases between them. Germline V lookup: CDR1 LNHDA, CDR2 SQIVND (reference sequence). The CDR3 DNA sequence: TGTGCCAGTAGTATTCAACAGTTCAATCAGCCCCAGCATTTT. Its protein product is CASSIQQFNQPQHF.

The J gene is TRBJ1-2, the V gene TRBV19; tentative D call: TRBD1 (6 bases). The CDR3 is 12 residues long. Trimming cost V 10 bases and J 2 bases, with 11 bases left between them. Germline V gives CDR1 LNHDA, CDR2 SQIVND (reference sequence). CDR3 sequence reads: CAIRDTNYGYTF. The DNA for the CDR3 is TGTGCCATCCGGGACACCAACTATGGCTACACCTTC. The complete variable domain, with remaining parts taken from reference TRBV19 and TRBJ1-2, reads DGGITQSPKYLFRKEGQNVTLSCEQNLNHDAMYWYRQDPGQGLRLIYYSQIVNDFQKGDIAEGYSVSREKKESFPLTVTSAQKNPTAFYLCAIRDTNYGYTFGSGTRLTVV.

The genes are TRBV9 and TRBJ1-1, with D unclear. This CDR3 is 13 amino acids long. The V end was cut by 0 bases, the J end by 5 bases, with 8 bases between. Looked up from germline, CDR1 is SGDLS and CDR2 is YYNGEE. The CDR3 nucleotides are TGTGCCAGCAGCGTAGCTTGGAGTACTGAAGCTTTCTTT. Its translation is CASSVAWSTEAFF.

The CDR3 loop reads CASSPRTGDGYTF. CDR3 DNA: TGCGCCAGCAGCCCGAGGACGGGCGATGGCTACACCTTC. The chain uses TRBV5-1 and TRBJ1-2; D unresolved. Germline-derived CDR1 and CDR2 are SGHRS and YFSETQ. This CDR3 has 13 residues. Trimming removed 4 bases at V and 6 bases at J, with 13 bases between.

The gene calls are TRBV28 and TRBJ1-1, with a tentative D call TRBD1 (5 bases). This CDR3 contains 16 residues. Per the germline V gene, CDR1 is MDHEN and CDR2 is SYDVKM. Trimming cost V 2 bases and J 5 bases, with 18 bases left between them. CDR3: CASSLEGTVLVTEAFF. In DNA, the CDR3 is TGTGCCAGCAGTTTAGAGGGGACTGTGCTCGTGACTGAAGCTTTCTTT.

The CDR3 loop is CASSLLAGALNEQFF. As DNA, the CDR3 is TGTGCCAGCAGTTTATTAGCGGGAGCCCTCAATGAGCAGTTCTTC. V and J are TRBV27 and TRBJ2-1; 9 bases match TRBD2. From germline, CDR1 is MNHEY and CDR2 SMNVEV (reference sequence). This CDR3 contains 15 residues. V was pared by 1 base and J by 6 bases, with 4 bases of the junction left unmatched.

This chain uses TRBV5-6 with TRBJ2-7; 9 nucleotides match TRBD2. The CDR3 consists of 15 residues. CDR1 is SGHDT, CDR2 YYEEEE, per germline. V lost 0 bases and J lost 3; bases outside the gene matches: 4. This chain's CDR3 is CASSLVGREGYEQYF. The CDR3 region has the DNA TGTGCCAGCAGCTTGGTTGGGCGGGAGGGCTACGAGCAGTACTTC. Full variable domain (remainder filled in from reference TRBV5-6 and TRBJ2-7): DAGVTQSPTHLIKTRGQQVTLRCSPKSGHDTVSWYQQALGQGPQFIFQYYEEEERQRGNFPDRFSGHQFPNYSSELNVNALLLGDSALYLCASSLVGREGYEQYFGPGTRLTVT.

For this clone: Distinct nucleotide sequences in the sample also encode this CDR3. The chain links TRBV19 to TRBJ1-5; D is undetermined. Trimming took 1 base from V and 0 from J, leaving 7 bases between them. The CDR3 covers 15 residues. Germline values: CDR1 LNHDA, CDR2 SQIVND (reference sequence). The CDR3 reads CASSIVSYSNQPQHF. The CDR3 region has the DNA TGTGCCAGTAGTATAGTATCATATAGCAATCAGCCCCAGCATTTT.

The chain couples TRBV15 to TRBJ2-3; 9 nucleotides match TRBD1. The CDR3 runs to 16 residues. The V gene end was trimmed by 4 bases and the J gene end by 0 bases; junction bases not matched to a gene: 5. Germline lookup yields CDR1 LNHNV and CDR2 YYDKDF (reference sequence). The CDR3 DNA is TGTGCCACCAGCACCCACAGGGGGCCGAGCACAGATACGCAGTATTTT. Protein sequence: CATSTHRGPSTDTQYF.

V gene TRBV15 combines with J gene TRBJ1-5, with D uncertain. V lost 2 bases to trimming and J lost 5 bases, with 10 bases between them. Per germline, CDR1 LNHNV and CDR2 YYDKDF (reference sequence). The CDR3 loop spans 14 amino acids. CDR3 bases: TGTGCCACCAGCAGAAAGGCGCCCGATCAGCCCCAGCATTTT. Translated, it gives CATSRKAPDQPQHF.